This T cell receptor beta chain was captured in a study of control samples from healthy donors and cancer patients. Libraries were prepared by immunoSEQ multiplex PCR; TCRdb keeps only in-frame clonotypes and omits some of them. The sample contains about 71,000 clones, roughly 89% of which appear only once. The CDR3 spans 14 residues. Germline V gene lookup returns CDR1 LNHDA and CDR2 SQIVND (reference sequence). Unmatched junction bases numbered 9, after V lost 6 bases and J lost 8 bases. The sequenced material came from PBMCs. The sequence derives from a man aged 55 to 70 with lung cancer. This sequence joins TRBV19 and TRBJ1-1; 10 bases match TRBD1. CDR3 amino acids: CASRTGGTGVEAFF. The CDR3, as DNA: TGTGCCAGTAGGACCGGTGGGACAGGGGTCGAAGCTTTCTTT.